These T cell receptor beta chains were read from a single sample in a study of CXCR3-negative and CXCR3-positive naive CD8 T cells. Reprocessing the 5' RACE reads, TCRdb reports a single entry for every CDR3 protein and omits DNA. The sample holds more than 7,500 distinct CDR3 sequences. Source material: naive CXCR3- CD8+ T cells from blood. The receptors derive from a human donor in good health. Some clones in this sample may be carry-over from other donors' samples. The CDR3 runs from the conserved cysteine through the conserved F or W. The order of the fields is J gene, clone size, V gene, CDR3 protein. The listing skips clone size in some rows; elsewhere it reads once, few, many or a size class.

TRBJ1-1,NA,TRBV28,CASSFAGGATEAFF
TRBJ2-3,NA,TRBV7-6,CASSFGWGTDTQYF
TRBJ2-7,medium-sized,TRBV28,CASSPGQANEQYF
TRBJ2-1,NA,TRBV29-1,CSSPTGSSYNKQFF
TRBJ1-1,NA,TRBV6-5,CASSYSKGRNTEAFF
TRBJ1-3,NA,TRBV29-1,CSVWDADSGNTIYF
TRBJ2-7,NA,TRBV27,CASSLNYVGEQYF
TRBJ2-7,medium-sized,TRBV20-1,CSATATRLIYEQYF
TRBJ2-1,large,TRBV27,CASSLLPSGIVNEQFF
TRBJ2-1,NA,TRBV3-1,CASSPDPLFRYEQFF
TRBJ2-1,NA,TRBV4-1,CASRQLGGTAYNEQFF
TRBJ1-1,medium-sized,TRBV2,CASSEKGQNTEAFF
TRBJ2-2,NA,TRBV7-8,CASSFFEGNTGELFF
TRBJ2-7,NA,TRBV29-1,CSVDAGEGYEQYF
TRBJ2-1,NA,TRBV19,CASSRQGPYNEQFF
TRBJ2-1,NA,TRBV19,CASSTLPGSEQFF
TRBJ2-2,NA,TRBV29-1,CSVLEPGSCFF
TRBJ2-2,medium-sized,TRBV29-1,CSVEDKVRPGELFF
TRBJ2-7,NA,TRBV29-1,CSVRGTSGSREQYF
TRBJ1-2,NA,TRBV27,CASSLSGEGRANYGYTF
TRBJ1-3,NA,TRBV6-6,CASSYSIEGGNTIYF
TRBJ2-3,NA,TRBV27,CASSLPSTDTQYF
TRBJ1-1,NA,TRBV5-4,CASSLGDTEAFF
TRBJ2-7,NA,TRBV28,CASSFRGRGAYEQYF
TRBJ2-1,NA,TRBV19,CASSISQGLAGNNEQFF
TRBJ1-1,medium-sized,TRBV7-9,CASTLGESTEAFF
TRBJ2-6,NA,TRBV21-1,CASSLPLVSGANVLTF
TRBJ1-3,NA,TRBV14,CASSPGAYSGNTIYF
TRBJ1-5,NA,TRBV5-1,CASSLLSGRNQPQHF
TRBJ2-4,NA,TRBV7-9,CASNGAGDIQYF
TRBJ2-7,medium-sized,TRBV21-1,CASSRRQETTYEQYF
TRBJ2-5,NA,TRBV11-2,CASTGSMDIETQYF
TRBJ2-7,medium-sized,TRBV11-2,CASSLHGASYEQYF
TRBJ2-5,medium-sized,TRBV29-1,CSVELPGLAKETQYF
TRBJ2-5,NA,TRBV6-5,CASRSWTGGETQYF
TRBJ2-1,medium-sized,TRBV20-1,CSARGFLAVSGNNEQFF
TRBJ2-2,medium-sized,TRBV29-1,CSVADGNTGELFF
TRBJ2-1,NA,TRBV28,CASSRSYKAGFSYNEQFF
TRBJ2-1,NA,TRBV11-2,CASSYTSNEQFF
TRBJ1-1,NA,TRBV21-1,CASSSRIKKRNTEAFF
TRBJ2-1,medium-sized,TRBV14,CASSQVGGYNEQFF
TRBJ2-7,NA,TRBV3-1,CASSQDGDRDNEQYF
TRBJ2-1,medium-sized,TRBV29-1,CSVDSGDEGYSEQFF
TRBJ1-2,medium-sized,TRBV13,CASSGPTNYGYTF
TRBJ2-1,NA,TRBV2,CASSEQGLAGFRPYNEQFF
TRBJ1-5,NA,TRBV19,CASSSPKLNQPQHF
TRBJ2-7,NA,TRBV27,CASSSRAGVPYEQYF
TRBJ1-2,medium-sized,TRBV29-1,CSVQGIYGYTF